The 31 T cell receptor beta chains presented below share a single source sample, sequenced in a study of CD8+ T cells in alopecia areata. The authors extracted RNA and reverse transcribed it into cDNA as the sequencing template. The repertoire was sequenced with immunoSEQ multiplex PCR; TCRdb's copy has only in-frame clones and lacks some. This repertoire shows 65,000 to 70,000 clones, roughly 60% found once; its top ten account for around a sixth. This material consisted of CD8+ T cells sorted from blood, taken at week 0. These receptors all come from a human donor with alopecia areata.

In nucleotides, the CDR3 is TGTGCCAGCAGCCTCAATAAACAAGAGACCCAGTACTTC. This encodes CASSLNKQETQYF. The chain couples TRBV5-4 to TRBJ2-5; D is undetermined. V was shortened by 4 bases and J by 2 bases, with 9 bases between the two germline ends. Looked up from germline, CDR1 is SGHNT and CDR2 is YYREEE (reference sequence). This CDR3 has 13 residues. Drawing the rest from reference TRBV5-4 and TRBJ2-5, the complete variable domain is ETGVTQSPTHLIKTRGQQVTLRCSSQSGHNTVSWYQQALGQGPQFIFQYYREEENGRGNFPPRFSGLQFPNYSSELNVNALELDDSALYLCASSLNKQETQYFGPGTRLLVL.

This chain joins TRBV25-1 and TRBJ2-1; 8 bases line up with TRBD2. The V gene end was trimmed by 4 bases and the J gene end by 9 bases; junction bases not matched to a gene: 5. Germline CDR1 is MGHDK and CDR2 is SYGVNS. This CDR3 has 13 residues. DNA of the CDR3: TGTGCCAGCAGTGCCCGGGGGGGCCCTGAGCAGTTCTTC. The encoded protein is CASSARGGPEQFF.

The V call is TRBV9, the J call TRBJ1-6; the D gene is possibly TRBD1 (5 bases). Per the germline V gene, CDR1 is SGDLS and CDR2 is YYNGEE. Between the trimmed V and J ends, which lost 0 bases and 7 bases, there was a span of 11 bases. The CDR3 is 15 amino acids. For the CDR3, the DNA is TGTGCCAGCAGCGTAGTCGGGACGGCGAATTCACCCCTCCACTTT. Translating it yields CASSVVGTANSPLHF.

The CDR3 is CAWSVPPDSTDTQYF. As DNA, the CDR3 is TGTGCCTGGAGTGTACCGCCGGACTCCACAGATACGCAGTATTTT. J is TRBJ2-3 and V is TRBV30, with TRBD2 as a possible D gene (5 bases). The CDR3 runs to 15 residues. V was clipped by 0 bases and J by 2 bases, with 12 bases between them. Germline values: CDR1 GTSNPN, CDR2 SVGIG (reference sequence).

This chain links TRBV5-4 with TRBJ2-1; 9 bases are shared with TRBD2. Germline V gives CDR1 SGHNT, CDR2 YYREEE (reference sequence). The CDR3 covers 14 residues. V trimming: 0 bases; J trimming: 10 bases; junction bases outside the gene matches: 5. The DNA of the CDR3 is TGTGCCAGCAGCTTGGGTAGCGGGAGCAGAGAGCAGTTCTTC. Encoded protein: CASSLGSGSREQFF.

The gene calls are TRBV7-8 and TRBJ2-7, with 7 bases identical to TRBD2. Germline CDR1 reads SGHVS; CDR2 reads FQNEAQ. The ends lost 1 base at V and 2 bases at J; junction bases unmatched: 5. This CDR3 region has 15 residues. The chain's CDR3 is CASSLGGGATYEQYF. CDR3 coding DNA: TGTGCCAGCAGCTTAGGGGGAGGGGCCACCTACGAGCAGTACTTC. The full variable domain, completed using reference TRBV7-8 and TRBJ2-7, is GAGVSQSPRYKVAKRGQDVALRCDPISGHVSLFWYQQALGQGPEFLTYFQNEAQLDKSGLPSDRFFAERPEGSVSTLKIQRTQQEDSAVYLCASSLGGGATYEQYFGPGTRLTVT.

V gene TRBV5-6 combines with J gene TRBJ1-1; 12 nucleotides align to TRBD1. Germline V gene sequence: CDR1 SGHDT, CDR2 YYEEEE. Trimming cost V 0 bases and J 7 bases; bases outside gene matches: 4. The CDR3 runs 15 residues. DNA of the CDR3: TGTGCCAGCAGCTTGGAGGGACAGGGGGCCCTTGAAGCTTTCTTT. Its translation: CASSLEGQGALEAFF. Together with reference TRBV5-6 and TRBJ1-1, the CDR3 gives the full variable domain: DAGVTQSPTHLIKTRGQQVTLRCSPKSGHDTVSWYQQALGQGPQFIFQYYEEEERQRGNFPDRFSGHQFPNYSSELNVNALLLGDSALYLCASSLEGQGALEAFFGQGTRLTVV.

V is TRBV5-1 and J is TRBJ2-1, with 8 nucleotides matching TRBD2. The CDR3 totals 15 residues. Germline V CDR1 and CDR2: SGHRS, YFSETQ. J lost 6 bases, V lost 5 bases, and 10 bases had no gene match. DNA for the CDR3: TGCGCCAGCAGTATGGCGGGGGGTCCGGCCAATGAGCAGTTCTTC. Translated: CASSMAGGPANEQFF. Variable domain in full (rest from reference TRBV5-1 and TRBJ2-1): KAGVTQTPRYLIKTRGQQVTLSCSPISGHRSVSWYQQTPGQGLQFLFEYFSETQRNKGNFPGRFSGRQFSNSRSEMNVSTLELGDSALYLCASSMAGGPANEQFFGPGTRLTVL.

The chain employs TRBV5-1 and TRBJ2-1, with D perhaps matching TRBD2 (6 bases). The length of the CDR3 is 16 residues. Germline V gene lookup returns CDR1 SGHRS and CDR2 YFSETQ. V dropped 1 base and J dropped 7 bases, with 18 bases sitting between them. The CDR3 coding sequence is TGCGCCAGCAGCTTGACGGCTGTCGGGGGAGGTAATGAGCAGTTCTTC. This codes for CASSLTAVGGGNEQFF.

This clone was observed once. The chain couples TRBV6-5 to TRBJ2-3; no reliable D call. The CDR3 length is 15 residues. The germline V and J ends were trimmed by 4 bases and 0 bases, with 11 bases remaining between them. Germline CDR1 MNHEY, CDR2 SVGAGI. The CDR3 loop is CASSSEAASTDTQYF. The CDR3 nucleotides read TGTGCCAGCAGTTCCGAGGCAGCTAGCACAGATACGCAGTATTTT.

The chain has TRBV13 and TRBJ2-5; perhaps D is TRBD1 or TRBD2 (5 bases each). This CDR3 has 13 residues. The V end was cut by 6 bases, the J end by 5 bases, with 13 bases between. The germline CDR1 and CDR2 sequences are PRHDT and FYEKMQ (reference sequence). The CDR3: CASRGDRRETQYF. CDR3 DNA sequence: TGTGCCAGCAGGGGGGACCGCCGGGAGACCCAGTACTTC.

This clone was seen just once. The chain employs TRBV2 and TRBJ2-5; D is ambiguous. With 6 bases removed from V and 4 bases from J, the gap between germline ends came to 18 bases. Germline assignment: CDR1 SNHLY and CDR2 FYNNEI. The CDR3 covers 15 residues. CDR3 protein: CASRFSGRWGETQYF. CDR3 nucleotide sequence: TGTGCCAGCAGGTTTTCCGGACGTTGGGGAGAGACCCAGTACTTC. Together with reference TRBV2 and TRBJ2-5, the CDR3 gives the full variable domain: EPEVTQTPSHQVTQMGQEVILRCVPISNHLYFYWYRQILGQKVEFLVSFYNNEISEKSEIFDDQFSVERPDGSNFTLKIRSTKLEDSAMYFCASRFSGRWGETQYFGPGTRLLVL.

The chain is built from TRBV5-1 and TRBJ2-7, with TRBD1 identical over 8 bases. With 1 base clipped from V and 2 bases from J, the junction kept 5 bases outside the gene matches. The CDR3 length is 15 residues. Germline V CDR1 and CDR2: SGHRS, YFSETQ. The CDR3 nucleotides read TGCGCCAGCAGCTTGACAGGACAGGGAACCTACGAGCAGTACTTC. As protein: CASSLTGQGTYEQYF.

V usage is TRBV5-6 and J usage is TRBJ2-5; the match to TRBD1 covers 9 bases. V dropped 4 bases and J dropped 0; count of bases not matched to a gene: 7. CDR1 is SGHDT and CDR2 is YYEEEE in the germline V gene. The CDR3 extends over 16 amino acids. The DNA for the CDR3 is TGTGCCAGCAGCCCAACAGGGGGCGAGTACCAAGAGACCCAGTACTTC. It encodes CASSPTGGEYQETQYF.

A few counts support this clone. The chain employs TRBV14 and TRBJ1-2; the D is unclear. Germline CDR1 and CDR2: SGHDN and FVKESK. The length of the CDR3 is 14 residues. V lost 1 base, J lost 4 bases, and 10 bases lay in between. In nucleotides, the CDR3 is TGTGCCAGCAGCCAAGGGGTAGGACTCTATGGCTACACCTTC. Translating gives CASSQGVGLYGYTF.

This clone appeared a few times. This chain uses TRBV7-9 with TRBJ1-5; a weak D match, TRBD1 (5 bases). The CDR3 sequence is 15 residues long. V dropped 7 bases and J dropped 4 bases, with 17 bases sitting between them. Germline CDR1 SEHNR, CDR2 FQNEAQ (reference sequence). In DNA, the CDR3 is TGTGCCAGCACGGAACTAACAGGTCCAAATCAGCCCCAGCATTTT. This codes for CASTELTGPNQPQHF.

J is TRBJ2-5 and V is TRBV9, with TRBD1 as a possible D gene (6 bases). The CDR3 sequence is 13 residues long. The germline V gene encodes CDR1 SGDLS and CDR2 YYNGEE. The V and J ends lost 3 bases and 5 bases respectively, with 11 bases between them. The CDR3 loop is CASSEQGFETQYF. CDR3 nucleotide sequence: TGTGCCAGCAGCGAACAGGGATTTGAGACCCAGTACTTC.

This clone has more than one count but fewer than ten. This chain's CDR3 is CASSLDRGGETQYF. Written as DNA, the CDR3 is TGTGCCAGCAGTTTGGACCGGGGAGGAGAGACCCAGTACTTC. The chain couples TRBV6-5 to TRBJ2-5; a weak D match, TRBD2 (6 bases). The CDR3 runs to 14 residues. Trimming left V 4 bases short and J 4 bases short, with 13 bases between. CDR1 MNHEY and CDR2 SVGAGI come from the germline V gene.

There are a few counts of this clone. The V gene is TRBV29-1, the J gene TRBJ1-1, with D perhaps TRBD1 (6 bases). CDR1 is SQVTM and CDR2 is ANQGSEA in the germline V gene. The CDR3 sequence is 11 residues long. V lost 8 bases and J lost 7, with 14 bases in between. This chain's CDR3 is CSSIRGFEAFF. CDR3 nucleotide sequence: TGCAGCTCCATTAGGGGGTTTGAAGCTTTCTTT.

The J gene is TRBJ1-2, the V gene TRBV2; TRBD1 is a possible D gene (5 bases). V dropped 3 bases and J dropped 4 bases, with 18 bases sitting between them. CDR3 size: 16 residues. CDR1 is SNHLY and CDR2 is FYNNEI in the germline V gene. The CDR3 is CASSEWEAGSGYGYTF. The CDR3 coding sequence is TGTGCCAGCAGTGAGTGGGAAGCAGGGTCCGGCTATGGCTACACCTTC.

The V gene is TRBV5-6, the J gene TRBJ1-5; 7 bases align to TRBD1. Germline CDR1 SGHDT, CDR2 YYEEEE. V was clipped by 1 base and J by 0 bases; unmatched bases: 10. The CDR3 totals 18 residues. CDR3 sequence reads: CASSLRNRGHYSNQPQHF. The CDR3 nucleotides are TGTGCCAGCAGCTTGAGGAACAGGGGCCATTATAGCAATCAGCCCCAGCATTTT.

This clone is deemed medium-sized (0.01 to 0.1%). The chain recombines TRBV6-6 with TRBJ2-3; 7 bases are a match to TRBD2. Germline V gene sequence: CDR1 MNHNY, CDR2 SVGAGI (reference sequence). V trimming: 7 bases; J trimming: 4 bases; junction bases outside the gene matches: 8. The CDR3 is made up of 14 amino acids. CDR3 sequence: CASTTSAPSDTQYF. CDR3 nucleotides: TGTGCCAGCACCACTAGCGCCCCTTCAGATACGCAGTATTTT.

The chain combines TRBV5-1 with TRBJ2-7; tentative D call: TRBD1 (5 bases). The V and J ends lost 0 bases and 3 bases respectively, with 10 bases between them. CDR3 size: 14 residues. The germline V gene encodes CDR1 SGHRS and CDR2 YFSETQ. CDR3 protein: CASSLGGGNYEQYF. CDR3 bases: TGCGCCAGCAGCTTGGGGGGCGGAAACTACGAGCAGTACTTC.

Many counts were recorded for this clone. J is TRBJ2-1 and V is TRBV4-3; 8 nucleotides agree with TRBD2. J lost 4 bases, V lost 4 bases, and 6 bases had no gene match. Germline CDR1 is LGHNA and CDR2 is YSLEER. This CDR3 contains 15 residues. Here the CDR3 DNA reads TGCGCCAGCAGCCCCCCGGGACTAGAATACAATGAGCAGTTCTTC. This codes for CASSPPGLEYNEQFF.

The chain employs TRBV30 and TRBJ2-7, with TRBD2 matching 13 bases. Germline V gives CDR1 GTSNPN, CDR2 SVGIG (reference sequence). After removal of 7 bases from V and 6 bases from J, the junction contained 6 bases not matched to a gene. This CDR3 has 13 amino acids. CDR3 coding DNA: TGTGCCTTGGGACTAGCGGGGATCGGCGAGCAGTACTTC. Translation gives CALGLAGIGEQYF.

The rearrangement joins TRBV27 to TRBJ2-1; TRBD1 or TRBD2 may be the D gene (6 bases each). Germline V CDR1 and CDR2: MNHEY, SMNVEV (reference sequence). The CDR3 consists of 17 residues. V was trimmed by 6 bases and J by 3 bases, leaving 21 bases between them. CDR3 sequence: CASSPLSSRGLYNEQFF. The DNA for the CDR3 is TGTGCCAGCAGCCCTTTAAGCTCCCGGGGGCTCTACAATGAGCAGTTCTTC.

V gene TRBV6-5 combines with J gene TRBJ2-7, with D perhaps matching TRBD1 (5 bases). V gave up 0 bases and J gave up 2 bases, with 14 bases separating them. The germline V gene has CDR1 MNHEY and CDR2 SVGAGI. The length of the CDR3 is 16 residues. CDR3 DNA: TGTGCCAGCAGTTACTCAAAGGGGCTGTTAACCTACGAGCAGTACTTC. As protein: CASSYSKGLLTYEQYF.

The chain has TRBV29-1 and TRBJ1-1; TRBD1 is a possible D gene (5 bases). Per germline, CDR1 SQVTM and CDR2 ANQGSEA. Trimming stripped 4 bases from V and 4 bases from J, with 10 bases between. CDR3 size: 12 residues. The CDR3: CSVGRELTEAFF. In nucleotides, the CDR3 is TGCAGCGTTGGCAGGGAACTCACTGAAGCTTTCTTT.

The V and J genes are TRBV12-5 and TRBJ1-1, with D possibly being TRBD1 (5 bases). This CDR3 region has 16 residues. CDR1 and CDR2 (germline): LGHNT, FRNRAP. V lost 6 bases and J 0 bases, leaving 17 bases between the germline ends. CDR3 region: CASGVGDSHLNTEAFF. The CDR3 nucleotides read TGTGCTAGTGGGGTAGGGGATAGCCATCTGAACACTGAAGCTTTCTTT.

V usage is TRBV2 and J usage is TRBJ1-1, with TRBD1 identical over 7 bases. This CDR3 has 16 residues. Germline CDR1 and CDR2: SNHLY and FYNNEI. J was trimmed by 1 base and V by 1 base; bases with no gene match: 6. The CDR3 sequence: CASSEEGRDRNTEAFF. The CDR3 nucleotides are TGTGCCAGCAGTGAAGAGGGACGGGACAGGAACACTGAAGCTTTCTTT.

The chain carries TRBV23-1 and TRBJ1-3; TRBD1 matches at 7 bases. TRBV23-1 is an ORF for which the function is uncertain. With 2 bases clipped from V and 5 bases from J, the junction kept 6 bases outside the gene matches. The CDR3 has 15 residues. The CDR3 DNA reads as TGCGCCAGCAGTCAAACAGGGGACCGACGAAACACCATATATTTT. It codes for CASSQTGDRRNTIYF.